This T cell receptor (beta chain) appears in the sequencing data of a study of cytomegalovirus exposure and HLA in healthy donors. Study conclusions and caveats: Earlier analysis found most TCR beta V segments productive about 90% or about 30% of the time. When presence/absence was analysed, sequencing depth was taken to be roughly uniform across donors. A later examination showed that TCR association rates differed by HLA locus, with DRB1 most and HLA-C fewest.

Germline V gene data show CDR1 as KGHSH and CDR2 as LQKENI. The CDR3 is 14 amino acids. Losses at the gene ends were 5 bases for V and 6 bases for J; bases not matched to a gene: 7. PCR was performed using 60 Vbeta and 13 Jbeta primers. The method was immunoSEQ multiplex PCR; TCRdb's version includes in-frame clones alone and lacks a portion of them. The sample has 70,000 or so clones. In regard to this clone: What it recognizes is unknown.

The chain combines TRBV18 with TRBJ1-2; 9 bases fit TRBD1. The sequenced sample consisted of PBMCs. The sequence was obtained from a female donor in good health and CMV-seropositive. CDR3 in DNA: TGTGCCAGCTCATCCACCGGGACAGGGAATGGCTACACCTTC. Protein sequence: CASSSTGTGNGYTF. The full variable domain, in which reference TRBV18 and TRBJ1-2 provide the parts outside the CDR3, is NAGVMQNPRHLVRRRGQEARLRCSPMKGHSHVYWYRQLPEEGLKFMVYLQKENIIDESGMPKERFSAEFPKEGPSILRIQQVVRGDSAAYFCASSSTGTGNGYTFGSGTRLTVV.